This is a list of T cell receptor beta chains from one sample in a study of blood T cell repertoires in COVID-19. The table came from immunoSEQ multiplex PCR; TCRdb's copy has only in-frame clones and leaves some out. The table has over 65,000 clones, just under 80% seen once. The sequenced material came from peripheral blood. These receptors were collected from a man aged 55 to 70 with COVID-19, enrolled during active disease. The conserved cysteine and the conserved F or W are not part of the CDR3 here.

J gene | V gene | CDR3 protein
TRBJ2-1 | TRBV7-3 | ASKREASYNEQF
TRBJ2-7 | TRBV5-1 | ASSLTGRSYEQY
TRBJ2-6 | TRBV4-1 | ASSQGAVPGRRFSGANVLT
TRBJ1-3 | TRBV14 | ASSQPGLPSGNTIY
TRBJ2-3 | TRBV5-1 | ASSGGTGYTDTQY
TRBJ2-1 | TRBV2 | ASSEGVAGGPPQF
TRBJ1-2 | TRBV5-1 | ASRLPPATGGVIYGYT
TRBJ1-1 | TRBV7-9 | ASSGGGSPPNTEAF
TRBJ1-5 | TRBV5-8 | ASSGGTLSNQPQH
TRBJ2-7 | TRBV6-6 | ASSWTGDEQY
TRBJ1-2 | TRBV29-1 | SVEWANGYT
TRBJ1-1 | TRBV7-8 | ASSFRGPSEAF
TRBJ1-5 | TRBV5-5 | ASSDTWVDQPQH
TRBJ1-2 | TRBV5-1 | ASSSSQGAGYNYGYT
TRBJ2-6 | TRBV11-2 | ASSLDRGSSSGANVLT
TRBJ1-3 | TRBV11-2 | ASSYIQGSSGNTIY
TRBJ1-6 | TRBV25-1 | ASSEYRDSLGSPLH
TRBJ2-5 | TRBV30 | AWTTSETQY
TRBJ2-1 | TRBV7-9 | ASSAKLRVSNEQF
TRBJ2-3 | TRBV3-1/TRBV3-2 | ASNRQGNTQY
TRBJ2-7 | TRBV7-9 | ASSLAGTGWEQY
TRBJ1-1 | TRBV27 | ASSFFPTGSNTEAF
TRBJ2-1 | TRBV7-9 | ASSLASWTQVDEQF
TRBJ1-6 | TRBV9 | ASSVAQGGSPLH
TRBJ1-3 | TRBV5-1 | ASSLSGQGNTIY
TRBJ2-2 | TRBV5-1 | ASSLELAGGPGYTGELF
TRBJ2-7 | TRBV10-3 | AISESLAGESSYEQY
TRBJ2-7 | TRBV7-2 | ASSEDRAPYEQY
TRBJ2-2 | TRBV9 | ASSVDGRGTGELF
TRBJ1-2 | TRBV18 | ASSLTPDRDGGDGYT
TRBJ2-2 | TRBV14 | ASSLQGNGELF
TRBJ1-1 | TRBV6-2/TRBV6-3 | ASSYSTGIGTEAF
TRBJ2-7 | TRBV7-9 | ASSFGVFGEQY
TRBJ2-7 | TRBV6-2/TRBV6-3 | ASSLGQLISYEQY
TRBJ2-3 | TRBV4-1 | ASSQDSASGSGTDTQY
TRBJ1-3 | TRBV6-5 | ASSRGQIGTIY
TRBJ1-2 | TRBV9 | ASSSRMEGYT
TRBJ1-2 | TRBV19 | ASSIAAGYGYT
TRBJ2-1 | TRBV6-4 | ASSEGQGTYNEQF
TRBJ2-2 | TRBV5-1 | ASSSERSTGELF
TRBJ2-3 | TRBV7-2 | ASSRRGAGDMTDTQY
TRBJ2-1 | TRBV6-6 | ASRETGTSVNEQF
TRBJ2-5 | TRBV9 | ASSSTVGGGRETQY
TRBJ2-3 | TRBV2 | ASRRLAGDVGDTQY
TRBJ1-1 | TRBV10-1 | ASSRYRGLTEAF
TRBJ2-7 | TRBV19 | ASSFTRGTYEQY
TRBJ2-2 | TRBV19 | ASKLGGGLTGELF
TRBJ2-2 | TRBV11-3 | ASSLRGPSNTGELF
TRBJ1-1 | TRBV28 | ASSPPQGFTEAF
TRBJ1-4 | TRBV20-1 | SVEASEKLF
TRBJ2-1 | TRBV11-2 | ASSSPRSGSYNEQF
TRBJ2-3 | TRBV5-4 | ASSLGGLGAVSTDTQY
TRBJ2-6 | TRBV4-3 | ASSPTGTGANVLT
TRBJ2-3 | TRBV2 | ASGTGGTDTQY
TRBJ2-7 | TRBV29-1 | SVEFALAGGGYEQY
TRBJ2-2 | TRBV7-6 | ASILTPDTGELF
TRBJ1-1 | TRBV14 | ASSPSRGLWAF
TRBJ2-1 | TRBV19 | ASSGLAGPYNEQF
TRBJ2-2 | TRBV7-2 | ASSVNRGTGELF